Following are 8 T cell receptor beta chains from one sample sequenced in a study of blood T cell repertoires in COVID-19. Generated by immunoSEQ multiplex PCR, the TCRdb table keeps only in-frame clones and is missing some. The sample carries hundreds of thousands of clones, 89% recorded once. Material: peripheral blood. The receptor source for this set is a woman younger than 45 with COVID-19, enrolled during active disease.

The CDR3 sequence is CASSPRLALYEQYV. The CDR3 DNA is TGTGCCAGCAGTCCCCGACTAGCGCTCTACGAGCAGTACGTC. The chain has TRBV28 and TRBJ2-7; 8 bases line up with TRBD2. Germline V gene sequence: CDR1 MDHEN, CDR2 SYDVKM. The CDR3 contains 14 residues. V shed 5 bases and J 3 bases; nucleotides not matched to a gene: 6.

The rearrangement joins TRBV4-3 to TRBJ2-1; 9 bases line up with TRBD2. The germline V gene has CDR1 LGHNA and CDR2 YSLEER. CDR3 length: 15 residues. Trimming took 5 bases from V and 9 from J; bases not matched to a gene: 11. CDR3 residues: CASSERGREGGEQFF. DNA for the CDR3: TGCGCCAGCAGCGAAAGGGGGCGGGAGGGCGGTGAGCAGTTCTTC.

The chain uses TRBV11-3 and TRBJ1-3; 7 bases are a match to TRBD1. V lost 5 bases and J lost 2; bases outside the gene matches: 0. Germline lookup yields CDR1 SGHNT and CDR2 YENEEA. This CDR3 is built from 13 residues. CDR3 region: CASSQGAGNTIYF. The CDR3 bases are TGTGCCAGCAGCCAGGGGGCTGGAAACACCATATATTTT.

V and J are TRBV7-2 and TRBJ2-3, with D possibly being TRBD2 (5 bases). The V end lost 3 bases, the J end lost 4 bases, and 17 bases lay between the germline ends. CDR1 and CDR2 from the germline V gene are SGHTA and FQGNSA. This CDR3 spans 16 amino acids. The CDR3 region is CASSLGRRSPPDTQYF. In nucleotides, the CDR3 is TGTGCCAGCAGCTTGGGGAGAAGATCCCCACCAGATACGCAGTATTTT.

The chain has TRBV6-2 or TRBV6-3 and TRBJ1-1, with D possibly being TRBD1 (6 bases). Trimming removed 2 bases at V and 0 bases at J, with 10 bases between. The CDR3 is made up of 15 amino acids. Per germline, CDR1 MNHEY and CDR2 SVGEGT. The CDR3, as DNA: TGTGCCAGCAGTTACGCAGGGGTCATGAACACTGAAGCTTTCTTT. This encodes CASSYAGVMNTEAFF.

This chain connects TRBV5-1 to TRBJ1-1, with a tentative D call TRBD1 (6 bases). Germline V lookup: CDR1 SGHRS, CDR2 YFSETQ. Trimming took 4 bases from V and 1 from J, leaving 11 bases between them. This CDR3 region has 14 residues. CDR3 in DNA: TGCGCCAGCAGCCCCACAGGGTGGAACACTGAAGCTTTCTTT. Translating it yields CASSPTGWNTEAFF.

The CDR3 here is CSVATGDAYGYTF. The CDR3 DNA reads TGCAGCGTTGCCACAGGGGATGCCTATGGCTACACCTTC. V gene TRBV29-1 combines with J gene TRBJ1-2; 7 bases are a match to TRBD1. The germline gives CDR1 SQVTM, CDR2 ANQGSEA. CDR3 length equals 13 residues. With V trimmed by 4 bases and J by 4 bases, 6 bases remained unmatched.

V usage is TRBV24-1 and J usage is TRBJ2-7; maybe TRBD1 (6 bases). Trimming took off 5 bases at V and 2 bases at J, with 21 bases between the two ends. The CDR3 covers 17 residues. Germline loops: CDR1 KGHDR, CDR2 SFDVKD. The CDR3 DNA reads TGTGCCACCAGTGCCCTCCTGGGACACATGGGACCCTACGAGCAGTACTTC. Encoded protein: CATSALLGHMGPYEQYF.